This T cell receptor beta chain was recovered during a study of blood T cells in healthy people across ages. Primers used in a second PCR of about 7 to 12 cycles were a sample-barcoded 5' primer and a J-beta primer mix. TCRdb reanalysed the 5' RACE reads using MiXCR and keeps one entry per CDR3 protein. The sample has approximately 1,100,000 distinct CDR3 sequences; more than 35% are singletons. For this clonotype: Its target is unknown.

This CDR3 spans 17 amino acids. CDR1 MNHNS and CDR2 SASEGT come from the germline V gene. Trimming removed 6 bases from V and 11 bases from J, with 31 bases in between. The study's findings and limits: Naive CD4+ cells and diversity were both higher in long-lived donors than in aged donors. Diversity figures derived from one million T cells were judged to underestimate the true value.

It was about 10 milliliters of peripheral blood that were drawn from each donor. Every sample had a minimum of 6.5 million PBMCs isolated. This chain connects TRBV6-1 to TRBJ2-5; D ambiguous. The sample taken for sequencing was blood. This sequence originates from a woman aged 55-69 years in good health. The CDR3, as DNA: TGTGCCAGCAGCCCCAGGTCCCTTCTTGGCTCTTACAATGAGCAGTACTTC. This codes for CASSPRSLLGSYNEQYF.